Listed below are T cell receptor beta chains from one sample, sequenced in a study of cytomegalovirus exposure and HLA in healthy donors. Profiled with immunoSEQ multiplex PCR; TCRdb holds only in-frame clones, not every one. The listing contains approximately 140,000 clones. Sequencing was performed on PBMCs. The receptors shown here come from a woman aged 45-65 years in good health and CMV-seronegative. CDR3s include the opening cysteine and the closing phenylalanine or tryptophan. Each record gives: J gene, V gene, D gene, CDR3 protein, CDR3 DNA. A D gene is named only where the DNA matches it firmly.

TRBJ2-2	TRBV7-2	NA	CASSLAGTFGELFF	TGTGCCAGCAGCTTAGCAGGGACATTCGGGGAGCTGTTTTTT
TRBJ1-2	TRBV28	NA	CASGEEGSGNGYTF	TGTGCCAGCGGTGAGGAGGGATCCGGGAATGGCTACACCTTC
TRBJ2-2	TRBV4-1	TRBD2	CASSQGLIAGGPNGELFF	TGCGCCAGCAGCCAAGGTCTGATCGCGGGGGGGCCGAACGGGGAGCTGTTTTTT
TRBJ1-2	TRBV19	NA	CAISNGRGGYTF	TGTGCCATATCAAACGGAAGAGGGGGCTACACCTTC
TRBJ1-2	TRBV4-3	NA	CASSQDPGGGQGYTF	TGCGCCAGCAGCCAAGATCCGGGAGGGGGTCAAGGCTACACCTTC
TRBJ1-2	TRBV6-5	NA	CASSYSGGQVYGYTF	TGTGCCAGCAGTTACTCGGGGGGGCAGGTCTATGGCTACACCTTC
TRBJ2-7	TRBV18	TRBD2	CASSPAGAENEQYF	TGTGCCAGCTCACCGGCGGGAGCGGAAAACGAGCAGTACTTC
TRBJ1-5	TRBV27	NA	CASSQPGENQPQHF	TGTGCCAGCAGCCAACCGGGGGAAAATCAGCCCCAGCATTTT
TRBJ2-2	TRBV12-5	NA	CASGLGQGNTGELFF	TGTGCTAGTGGTTTGGGGCAGGGGAATACCGGGGAGCTGTTTTTT
TRBJ2-7	TRBV30	NA	CAWSVHGGEQYF	TGTGCCTGGAGTGTACACGGAGGCGAGCAGTACTTC
TRBJ2-1	TRBV4-2	NA	CASSQANSLNNEQFF	TGTGCCAGCAGCCAAGCAAATTCACTGAACAATGAGCAGTTCTTC
TRBJ2-7	TRBV9	TRBD1	CASSVATHGTGSEQYF	TGTGCCAGCAGCGTAGCTACGCATGGGACAGGGTCCGAGCAGTACTTC
TRBJ1-3	TRBV10-2	NA	CATGTGNTIYF	TGCGCCACCGGGACTGGAAACACCATATATTTT
TRBJ1-2	TRBV5-4	NA	CASSEGRGAFGYTF	TGTGCCAGCAGTGAAGGGCGGGGGGCCTTTGGCTACACCTTC
TRBJ2-7	TRBV10-3	NA	CAISQGADEQYF	TGTGCCATCAGCCAAGGGGCCGACGAGCAGTACTTC
TRBJ2-7	TRBV2	TRBD1	CASSELGQGYEQYF	TGTGCCAGCAGTGAATTGGGACAGGGCTACGAGCAGTACTTC
TRBJ2-3	TRBV5-6	TRBD2	CASSLVLAGVTDTQYF	TGTGCCAGCAGCTTGGTTCTAGCGGGAGTTACAGATACGCAGTATTTT
TRBJ2-7	TRBV28	TRBD1	CASTRTGLLFSYEQYF	TGTGCCAGCACTAGGACAGGGCTTCTTTTCTCCTACGAGCAGTACTTC
TRBJ1-5	TRBV30	TRBD1	CAWSAQGGRGQPQHF	TGTGCCTGGAGCGCACAGGGGGGACGGGGTCAGCCCCAGCATTTT
TRBJ2-1	TRBV10-3	TRBD2	CAIRYSGSPYNEQFF	TGTGCCATCAGATACAGCGGGAGCCCCTACAATGAGCAGTTCTTC
TRBJ2-7	TRBV9	TRBD1	CASSTGLGIGTGGHEQYF	TGTGCCAGCAGCACAGGGCTGGGAATCGGGACAGGGGGCCACGAGCAGTACTTC
TRBJ1-2	TRBV5-6	TRBD1	CASSQDRRGYGYTF	TGTGCCAGCAGCCAGGACAGGCGAGGCTATGGCTACACCTTC
TRBJ2-5	TRBV2	TRBD2	CASSAAPTSGSTQYF	TGTGCCAGCAGTGCGGCTCCGACTAGCGGGAGTACCCAGTACTTC
TRBJ2-1	TRBV4-2	NA	CASSQDWQYNEQFF	TGTGCCAGCAGCCAAGATTGGCAGTACAATGAGCAGTTCTTC
TRBJ2-7	TRBV19	TRBD1	CASSYGTVYEQYF	TGTGCCAGTAGTTATGGGACAGTCTACGAGCAGTACTTC
TRBJ2-2	TRBV28	TRBD1	CASNTAGQGAGELFF	TGTGCCAGCAATACTGCGGGACAGGGGGCCGGGGAGCTGTTTTTT
TRBJ2-3	TRBV7-8	NA	CASSIDTQYF	TGTGCCAGCAGTATAGATACGCAGTATTTT